Listed below are T cell receptor beta chains from one sample, sequenced in a study of breast tumors, draining lymph nodes, adjacent tissues. TCRdb passed the multiplex PCR reads through MiXCR, listing each CDR3 protein once. The data contain about 300,000 distinct CDR3 sequences, roughly 30% of them singletons. Specimen: axillary lymph node tissue. The receptors were gathered from a female donor with breast cancer. Some clones in this sample may be carry-over from other donors' samples. Each CDR3 is given with its conserved first and last residue. The D gene is left open where the match is weak. Size tells how often a clone was seen (once, few, many) or the class of an expanded clone, and some rows leave it out.

D gene	J gene	clone size	V gene	CDR3 protein	CDR3 DNA
TRBD2	TRBJ2-1	NA	TRBV12-3/TRBV12-4	CASTPGLVGINEQFF	TGTGCCAGCACCCCGGGACTAGTGGGCATCAATGAGCAGTTCTTC
NA	TRBJ2-7	many	TRBV5-1	CASSGEGFDEQYF	TGCGCCAGCAGTGGTGAGGGGTTCGACGAGCAGTACTTC
NA	TRBJ2-1	many	TRBV2	CASSDPDTYNEQFF	TGTGCCAGCAGTGATCCGGACACATACAATGAGCAGTTCTTC
NA	TRBJ2-5	few	TRBV6-2/TRBV6-3	CASSLGDETQYF	TGTGCCAGCAGTTTGGGGGACGAGACCCAGTACTTC
TRBD2	TRBJ2-7	many	TRBV12-3/TRBV12-4	CASRPGLAGNSYEQYF	TGTGCCAGCAGACCCGGACTAGCGGGGAACTCCTACGAGCAGTACTTC
TRBD1	TRBJ2-2	many	TRBV7-2	CASSLVQGVTGELFF	TGTGCCAGCAGCTTAGTCCAGGGGGTCACCGGGGAGCTGTTTTTT
NA	TRBJ1-5	many	TRBV6-6	CASSLDNQPQHF	TGTGCCAGCAGCCTTGATAATCAGCCCCAGCATTTT
NA	TRBJ1-5	NA	TRBV27	CASSDRRNQPQHF	TGTGCCAGCAGTGACAGGAGAAATCAGCCCCAGCATTTT
TRBD2	TRBJ2-1	many	TRBV20-1	CSELPGGGYNEQFF	TGCAGTGAACTACCAGGCGGGGGCTACAATGAGCAGTTCTTC
TRBD2	TRBJ2-3	many	TRBV5-8	CASSLTSGRNTQYF	TGTGCCAGCAGCTTGACTAGCGGGAGAAATACGCAGTATTTT
NA	TRBJ1-3	many	TRBV12-5	CASGSSVSGNTIYF	TGTGCTAGTGGTTCATCGGTGTCTGGAAACACCATATATTTT
NA	TRBJ2-1	NA	TRBV12-3/TRBV12-4	CASSYSSSSGTNYNEQFF	TGTGCCAGCAGTTACAGTTCAAGTTCCGGGACCAATTACAATGAGCAGTTCTTC
NA	TRBJ2-1	NA	TRBV3-1	CASSQVKEQFF	TGTGCCAGCAGCCAAGTCAAAGAGCAGTTCTTC
NA	TRBJ1-5	many	TRBV20-1	CSAIATSPYQPQHF	TGCAGTGCTATCGCGACATCACCTTATCAGCCCCAGCATTTT
TRBD2	TRBJ2-6	many	TRBV6-5	CASSNGRGAGANVLTF	TGTGCCAGCAGCAACGGGCGGGGGGCTGGGGCCAACGTCCTGACTTTC
TRBD1	TRBJ2-3	many	TRBV7-9	CASSGQGGSGITQYF	TGTGCCAGCAGCGGACAGGGTGGTTCGGGGATTACGCAGTATTTT
NA	TRBJ2-7	many	TRBV7-2	CASSLSMGPSYEQYF	TGTGCCAGCAGCTTATCGATGGGCCCTTCCTACGAGCAGTACTTC
NA	TRBJ2-5	many	TRBV2	CASSERAGGETQYF	TGTGCCAGCAGTGAGAGGGCAGGGGGGGAGACCCAGTACTTC
NA	TRBJ2-1	many	TRBV6-4	CASSRDWYNEQFF	TGTGCCAGCAGCCGGGACTGGTACAATGAGCAGTTCTTC
TRBD1	TRBJ1-1	NA	TRBV6-2/TRBV6-3	CASSLTGRDTEAFF	TGTGCCAGCAGTTTGACAGGGAGGGACACTGAAGCTTTCTTT
TRBD2	TRBJ2-2	many	TRBV19	CASMRESIKTGELFF	TGTGCCAGTATGCGGGAGTCTATCAAGACCGGGGAGCTGTTTTTT
NA	TRBJ2-1	many	TRBV7-3	CASSLVAGGNEQFF	TGTGCCAGCAGCTTAGTTGCAGGGGGGAATGAGCAGTTCTTC
TRBD1	TRBJ2-7	many	TRBV12-3/TRBV12-4	CASSEGTANSYEQYF	TGTGCCAGCAGTGAGGGGACAGCCAACTCCTACGAGCAGTACTTC
NA	TRBJ2-7	NA	TRBV24-1	CATSASSGYEQYF	TGTGCCACCAGTGCTTCCAGCGGCTACGAGCAGTACTTC
NA	TRBJ2-1	NA	TRBV18	CASSPPGRIYKEQFF	TGTGCCAGCTCACCTCCGGGACGGATCTACAAGGAGCAGTTCTTC
TRBD1	TRBJ2-6	NA	TRBV11-2	CAWSLRHRGLPPGANVLTF	TGTGCCTGGAGTCTCAGACACAGGGGCCTACCCCCTGGGGCCAACGTCCTGACTTTC
NA	TRBJ1-1	NA	TRBV10-3	CAISSTSGTRGSFF	TGTGCCATCAGTTCAACCTCCGGGACACGAGGATCTTTCTTT
NA	TRBJ2-7	many	TRBV30	CAWSVVGQTYEQYF	TGTGCCTGGAGTGTAGTGGGACAAACCTACGAGCAGTACTTC